A single T cell receptor beta chain is shown here with its context. Antigen unknown. From the germline J gene comes the end of the CDR3, since the read stops 3 residues before it. The data were taken from a study of T cell clonality in common variable immunodeficiency. Study-wide findings and caveats: In common variable immunodeficiency, TCR beta chains reportedly carried fewer deletions and N-nucleotide insertions.

The CDR3 is 15 residues long. V trimming: 1 base; J trimming: 2 bases; junction bases outside the gene matches: 3. Germline V lookup: CDR1 SGHRS, CDR2 YFSETQ. This table comes from immunoSEQ multiplex PCR, and its TCRdb copy is limited to in-frame clones, with some not included. The sample contains 25,000 to 30,000 clones, none of them singletons. The sequencing input was peripheral blood mononuclear cells. The gene calls are TRBV5-1 and TRBJ2-7, with 10 bases lining up with TRBD2. This receptor was taken from a human donor with common variable immunodeficiency. CDR3 DNA (partial): TGCGCCAGCAGCTTGTTCACTAGCGGGACCTACGAG. Its protein is CASSLFTSGTYE. The entire CDR3 reads CASSLFTSGTYEQYF. The whole variable domain, remainder taken from reference TRBV5-1 and TRBJ2-7, is KAGVTQTPRYLIKTRGQQVTLSCSPISGHRSVSWYQQTPGQGLQFLFEYFSETQRNKGNFPGRFSGRQFSNSRSEMNVSTLELGDSALYLCASSLFTSGTYEQYFGPGTRLTVT.